This entry lists 14 T cell receptor beta chains sequenced from one sample in a study of T cell changes during pregnancy in multiple sclerosis. Only in-frame clones appear in the TCRdb table, and some are missing; sequencing was by immunoSEQ multiplex PCR. The table has over 25,000 clones, around nine tenths seen once. The sequencing used CD4+ T cells from peripheral blood mononuclear cells, collected in the second trimester of pregnancy. Source of these receptors: a female donor in good health, enrolled as a control in a pregnancy study.

V gene TRBV28 combines with J gene TRBJ1-1, with D perhaps matching TRBD1 (5 bases). The V end was cut by 3 bases, the J end by 1 base, with 15 bases between. This CDR3 has 16 amino acids. The germline CDR1 and CDR2 sequences are MDHEN and SYDVKM. The CDR3 bases are TGTGCCAGCAGTTTGTTTCAGGGCCAGGGGAACACTGAAGCTTTCTTT. It translates to CASSLFQGQGNTEAFF.

V and J are TRBV30 and TRBJ2-3; TRBD2 matches 11 bases. CDR1 and CDR2 (germline): GTSNPN, SVGIG (reference sequence). Germline trimming cut 5 bases from V and 2 bases from J; bases unmatched to any gene: 6. This CDR3 spans 15 amino acids. CDR3 DNA: TGTGCCTGGGGGATAGCGGGGGGGACCACAGATACGCAGTATTTT. Translation: CAWGIAGGTTDTQYF. Together with reference TRBV30 and TRBJ2-3, the CDR3 gives the full variable domain: SQTIHQWPATLVQPVGSPLSLECTVEGTSNPNLYWYRQAAGRGLQLLFYSVGIGQISSEVPQNLSASRPQDRQFILSSKKLLLSDSGFYLCAWGIAGGTTDTQYFGPGTRLTVL.

CDR3 region: CAWSVRGFNSPLHF. CDR3 in DNA: TGTGCCTGGAGTGTACGCGGGTTTAATTCACCCCTCCACTTT. The rearrangement links TRBV30 to TRBJ1-6; D unclear. The V end lost 0 bases, the J end lost 6 bases, and 9 bases lay between the germline ends. The germline CDR1 and CDR2 sequences are GTSNPN and SVGIG (reference sequence). The CDR3 runs to 14 residues. The variable domain in full, completed from reference TRBV30 and TRBJ1-6, reads SQTIHQWPATLVQPVGSPLSLECTVEGTSNPNLYWYRQAAGRGLQLLFYSVGIGQISSEVPQNLSASRPQDRQFILSSKKLLLSDSGFYLCAWSVRGFNSPLHFGNGTRLTVT.

The table lists this clone with a few counts. The chain is built from TRBV7-2 and TRBJ1-2, with D tentatively TRBD1 (5 bases). Germline loops: CDR1 SGHTA, CDR2 FQGNSA. This CDR3 is 13 amino acids long. The V end was cut by 5 bases, the J end by 6 bases, with 13 bases between. As DNA, the CDR3 is TGTGCCAGCAGCCCTAACGGGGGGGATGGCTACACCTTC. It translates to CASSPNGGDGYTF.

The chain is built from TRBV7-2 and TRBJ2-3; TRBD2 matches 8 bases. V was clipped by 6 bases and J by 2 bases; unmatched bases: 7. In germline, CDR1 is SGHTA, CDR2 FQGNSA. The CDR3 sequence is 15 residues long. CDR3 DNA: TGTGCCAGCAGGGTTAGCGGGACATACACAGATACGCAGTATTTT. Protein product: CASRVSGTYTDTQYF.

The chain combines TRBV11-3 with TRBJ2-7; TRBD2 might be the D (6 bases). Germline V gene data show CDR1 as SGHNT and CDR2 as YENEEA. V was pared by 6 bases and J by 6 bases, with 15 bases between. This CDR3 is built from 13 residues. The CDR3 protein is CASSYVGGGEQYF. CDR3 DNA sequence: TGTGCCAGCAGTTACGTCGGGGGAGGCGAGCAGTACTTC.

This chain connects TRBV30 to TRBJ2-7, with a tentative D call TRBD1 (6 bases). The CDR3 consists of 14 residues. The ends were cut back, 3 bases at V and 5 bases at J, with 17 bases in the middle. Germline loops: CDR1 GTSNPN, CDR2 SVGIG (reference sequence). The CDR3, as DNA: TGTGCCTGGAGGCCCGGAGCAGGGGAGAACGAGCAGTACTTC. Protein: CAWRPGAGENEQYF.

The chain couples TRBV15 to TRBJ1-2, with D unclear. Germline CDR1 LNHNV, CDR2 YYDKDF (reference sequence). The CDR3 extends over 13 amino acids. The V end was cut by 0 bases, the J end by 7 bases, with 9 bases between. The CDR3 nucleotides are TGTGCCACCAGCAGAGATCTTGGCAGTGGCTACACCTTC. Protein: CATSRDLGSGYTF.

This sequence joins TRBV27 and TRBJ1-4, with a possible D match to TRBD1 (5 bases). The CDR3 totals 14 residues. V was pared by 6 bases and J by 8 bases, with 16 bases between. Germline V gives CDR1 MNHEY, CDR2 SMNVEV (reference sequence). The CDR3 loop reads CASSSLGRGEKLFF. CDR3 DNA: TGTGCCAGCAGCTCCTTGGGTAGGGGAGAAAAACTGTTTTTT.

On this clone: Within the sample, other DNA sequences also encode this same CDR3. CDR3 residues: CASTDSPYEQYF. The CDR3 nucleotides read TGTGCCAGCACGGACAGCCCCTACGAGCAGTACTTC. This chain uses TRBV7-2 with TRBJ2-7, with D perhaps matching TRBD1 (6 bases). Germline V gene sequence: CDR1 SGHTA, CDR2 FQGNSA. This CDR3 contains 12 residues. V lost 7 bases and J lost 2, with 9 bases in between. Full variable domain (outside the CDR3, taken from reference TRBV7-2 and TRBJ2-7): GAGVSQSPSNKVTEKGKDVELRCDPISGHTALYWYRQSLGQGLEFLIYFQGNSAPDKSGLPSDRFSAERTGGSVSTLTIQRTQQEDSAVYLCASTDSPYEQYFGPGTRLTVT.

The chain uses TRBV19 and TRBJ1-5; D remains unclear. The CDR3 covers 14 residues. Germline V gene sequence: CDR1 LNHDA, CDR2 SQIVND (reference sequence). V was cut by 4 bases and J by 6 bases, with 13 bases left in between. CDR3 coding DNA: TGTGCCAGTAGTACCTCCCTACCTCTTCAGCCCCAGCATTTT. Amino acids: CASSTSLPLQPQHF.

The gene calls are TRBV19 and TRBJ1-3, with a possible D match to TRBD1 (6 bases). From germline, CDR1 is LNHDA and CDR2 SQIVND (reference sequence). This CDR3 is built from 15 residues. The V gene lost 8 bases and the J gene lost 4 bases, with 18 bases spanning the gap. Written as DNA, the CDR3 is TGTGCCAGTCGCCGGCGGGCAGGGGAAGGAAACACCATATATTTT. It yields the protein CASRRRAGEGNTIYF. The complete variable domain, with remaining parts taken from reference TRBV19 and TRBJ1-3, reads DGGITQSPKYLFRKEGQNVTLSCEQNLNHDAMYWYRQDPGQGLRLIYYSQIVNDFQKGDIAEGYSVSREKKESFPLTVTSAQKNPTAFYLCASRRRAGEGNTIYFGEGSWLTVV.

This chain joins TRBV7-8 and TRBJ2-1, with a possible D match to TRBD2 (5 bases). Between the trimmed V and J ends, which lost 1 base and 3 bases, there was a span of 13 bases. Germline loops: CDR1 SGHVS, CDR2 FQNEAQ. The CDR3 runs 16 residues. The CDR3 region is CASSLEWDSDYNEQFF. CDR3 sequence (DNA): TGTGCCAGCAGCTTAGAATGGGATAGCGACTACAATGAGCAGTTCTTC. Filled out from reference TRBV7-8 and TRBJ2-1, the complete variable domain reads GAGVSQSPRYKVAKRGQDVALRCDPISGHVSLFWYQQALGQGPEFLTYFQNEAQLDKSGLPSDRFFAERPEGSVSTLKIQRTQQEDSAVYLCASSLEWDSDYNEQFFGPGTRLTVL.

The chain links TRBV6-7 to TRBJ2-7; TRBD1 matches 9 bases. TRBV6-7 is an open reading frame, and its role is uncertain. J gave up 3 bases and V 5 bases, and 5 bases lay outside the gene matches. The CDR3 consists of 14 residues. The CDR3, as DNA: TGTGCCAGCAGTACCGGGGACAGGGTCTACGAGCAGTACTTC. Translated, it gives CASSTGDRVYEQYF.